This record covers a single T cell receptor (beta chain). Its antigen is currently unknown. The junction does not match germline at one end; this may be a read error. The PCR used 60 Vbeta and 13 Jbeta primers. Produced via immunoSEQ multiplex PCR; TCRdb's table is partial and in-frame only. The sample includes approximately 40,000 clones, about 66% of them seen just once. This sample was taken from a study of cytomegalovirus exposure and HLA in healthy donors. Study details: When over 300 donors were genotyped, roughly 82% of them were found to fall in the Caucasian-associated ancestry cluster.

Findings and limits, study-wide: The only immune exposure information that was available was CMV serostatus. Most TCR beta V segments were productive about 90% or about 30% of the time in an earlier analysis.

Material: PBMCs. This TCR derives from a man between 50 and 59 years old in good health and CMV-seropositive.

The CDR3 loop reads CASSLDRTGLGSLF. In nucleotides, the CDR3 is TGTGCCAGCAGCTTAGATAGAACGGGCCTTGGGAGCCTTTTT. The rearrangement links TRBV11-2 to TRBJ2-2; possible D gene TRBD2, 5 bases. From germline, CDR1 is SGHAT and CDR2 FQNNGV. The CDR3 covers 14 residues.